The 23 T cell receptor beta chains presented below share a single source sample, sequenced in a study of blood T cell repertoires in COVID-19. Using immunoSEQ multiplex PCR, the repertoire was profiled, and TCRdb retains in-frame clones only, with some absent. The sample contains 60,000 or so clones, 85% to 90% of which appear only once. The source material was peripheral blood. The receptors come from a human donor with active COVID-19. The donor label of this sample is uncertain.

The CDR3 DNA sequence: TGTGCCAGCAGTTTGGGCCAATGGGATACGCAGTATTTT. Its protein product is CASSLGQWDTQYF. This sequence joins TRBV12-3 or TRBV12-4 and TRBJ2-3, with D unresolved. Trimming removed 3 bases from V and 6 bases from J, with 10 bases in between. The CDR3 covers 13 residues.

The chain carries TRBV7-3 and TRBJ2-1; 8 nucleotides agree with TRBD1. The CDR3 sequence is 14 residues long. The V gene end was trimmed by 5 bases and the J gene end by 6 bases; junction bases not matched to a gene: 6. Germline V gene sequence: CDR1 SGHTA, CDR2 FQGTGA. The CDR3 loop is CASSLNTGGNEQFF. The CDR3 DNA reads TGTGCCAGCAGCCTCAATACAGGGGGCAATGAGCAGTTCTTC.

Written as DNA, the CDR3 is TGTGCCAGCGGATCACTATTCCGGGACAGGGGCCCCTACGAGCAGTACTTC. The encoded protein is CASGSLFRDRGPYEQYF. V gene TRBV6-4 combines with J gene TRBJ2-7; 10 positions agree with TRBD1. CDR1 MRHNA and CDR2 SNTAGT come from the germline V gene. V was clipped by 8 bases and J by 2 bases; unmatched bases: 15. This CDR3 is 17 amino acids long.

The chain is built from TRBV5-4 and TRBJ1-6, with TRBD1 matching 9 bases. The CDR3 is 16 residues long. Germline CDR1 and CDR2: SGHNT and YYREEE (reference sequence). The V gene end was trimmed by 0 bases and the J gene end by 10 bases; junction bases not matched to a gene: 8. The CDR3 loop is CASSLGDRAGGSPLHF. CDR3 coding DNA: TGTGCCAGCAGCTTGGGGGACAGGGCAGGTGGGTCACCCCTCCACTTT.

V usage is TRBV19 and J usage is TRBJ2-7, with a weak D call TRBD1 (6 bases). The V end was cut by 8 bases, the J end by 2 bases, with 13 bases between. Germline CDR1 LNHDA, CDR2 SQIVND (reference sequence). The CDR3 extends over 13 amino acids. Written as DNA, the CDR3 is TGTGCCAGTGTCCGGGACACGGCCTACGAGCAGTACTTC. It is translated as CASVRDTAYEQYF.

This chain connects TRBV21-1 to TRBJ2-3; TRBD1 was called by the table and not checked on the DNA. TRBV21-1 is a pseudogene. This CDR3 is 18 amino acids long. CDR3 residues: CASSKVSEGGRVTDTQYF. Written as DNA, the CDR3 is TGTGCCAGCAGCAAAGTGAGTGAAGGGGGCCGTGTCACAGATACGCAGTATTTT.

V gene TRBV30 combines with J gene TRBJ1-2; D might be TRBD1 (5 bases). CDR3 length: 15 residues. CDR1 and CDR2 (germline): GTSNPN, SVGIG (reference sequence). The V gene lost 4 bases and the J gene lost 5 bases, with 20 bases spanning the gap. The CDR3 region is CAWTNLKRGEYGYTF. CDR3 nucleotide sequence: TGTGCCTGGACCAATTTAAAGCGGGGGGAGTATGGCTACACCTTC.

This chain connects TRBV29-1 to TRBJ2-5; 8 nucleotides line up with TRBD1. The CDR3 sequence is 13 residues long. Germline CDR1 and CDR2: SQVTM and ANQGSEA. Unmatched junction bases numbered 8, after V lost 7 bases and J lost 4 bases. The CDR3 DNA reads TGCAGCGCTCGACAGGGGTTGGCAGAGACCCAGTACTTC. It yields the protein CSARQGLAETQYF.

This sequence joins TRBV29-1 and TRBJ2-1; 7 bases map to TRBD2. From germline, CDR1 is SQVTM and CDR2 ANQGSEA. The junction had 2 bases not matched to a gene; V was cut back by 1 base and J by 2 bases. This CDR3 contains 14 residues. Written as DNA, the CDR3 is TGCAGCGTTGAAGGTGCGGGAGCCTACAATGAGCAGTTCTTC. This encodes CSVEGAGAYNEQFF.

This clone was observed a single time. The rearrangement links TRBV5-1 to TRBJ2-3, with 7 bases lining up with TRBD1. The junction had 8 bases not matched to a gene; V was cut back by 4 bases and J by 3 bases. Per the germline V gene, CDR1 is SGHRS and CDR2 is YFSETQ. The CDR3 runs to 15 residues. The CDR3 region is CASSPRGSETDTQYF. The CDR3 DNA reads as TGCGCCAGCAGCCCCAGGGGGAGCGAAACAGATACGCAGTATTTT. The entire variable domain, with the rest obtained from reference TRBV5-1 and TRBJ2-3, is as follows: KAGVTQTPRYLIKTRGQQVTLSCSPISGHRSVSWYQQTPGQGLQFLFEYFSETQRNKGNFPGRFSGRQFSNSRSEMNVSTLELGDSALYLCASSPRGSETDTQYFGPGTRLTVL.

The chain carries TRBV30 and TRBJ1-4; unclear D gene. Germline V CDR1 and CDR2: GTSNPN, SVGIG (reference sequence). The CDR3 is 12 amino acids. Trimming left V 0 bases short and J 5 bases short, with 4 bases between. CDR3 loop: CAWSVLNEKLFF. In nucleotides, the CDR3 is TGTGCCTGGAGTGTACTGAATGAAAAACTGTTTTTT.

The chain employs TRBV7-9 and TRBJ1-1; no firm D call. V lost 6 bases and J lost 3, with 14 bases in between. The CDR3 totals 14 residues. Germline CDR1 reads SEHNR; CDR2 reads FQNEAQ (reference sequence). DNA of the CDR3: TGTGCCAGCAGGCGTAACCCGTCGGACACTGAAGCTTTCTTT. This codes for CASRRNPSDTEAFF. Full variable domain (remainder filled in from reference TRBV7-9 and TRBJ1-1): DTGVSQNPRHKITKRGQNVTFRCDPISEHNRLYWYRQTLGQGPEFLTYFQNEAQLEKSRLLSDRFSAERPKGSFSTLEIQRTEQGDSAMYLCASRRNPSDTEAFFGQGTRLTVV.

V is TRBV4-3 and J is TRBJ2-7, with 11 positions matching TRBD2. The CDR3 extends over 16 amino acids. Germline V gene lookup returns CDR1 LGHNA and CDR2 YSLEER. The trim removed 3 bases at V and 1 base at J, leaving 5 bases unmatched. Here the CDR3 DNA reads TGCGCCAGCAGCCAGGTACTAGCGGGAGAATCCTACGAGCAGTACTTC. Translation gives CASSQVLAGESYEQYF.

The genes are TRBV19 and TRBJ1-5; 10 nucleotides line up with TRBD1. The CDR3 runs to 16 residues. CDR1 and CDR2 (germline): LNHDA, SQIVND (reference sequence). The J segment lost 3 bases and the V segment lost 5 bases, leaving 7 bases of the junction unmatched. CDR3 nucleotide sequence: TGTGCCAGTAGTCAGCCGGACAGGGGGTTCAATCAGCCCCAGCATTTT. Its translation is CASSQPDRGFNQPQHF.

The V call is TRBV27, the J call TRBJ1-2, with a possible D match to TRBD1 (5 bases). In germline, CDR1 is MNHEY, CDR2 SMNVEV (reference sequence). V lost 3 bases and J 4 bases, leaving 15 bases between the germline ends. The CDR3 runs 15 residues. In DNA, the CDR3 is TGTGCCAGCAGTTTCGATTCAGGGCTTGTCTATGGCTACACCTTC. This gives the protein CASSFDSGLVYGYTF.

The V and J genes are TRBV19 and TRBJ1-6, with 9 bases fitting TRBD1. The CDR3 sequence is 14 residues long. V lost 7 bases and J lost 10; bases outside the gene matches: 8. CDR1 and CDR2 (germline): LNHDA, SQIVND (reference sequence). The CDR3 DNA is TGTGCCAGTAACCCGGGACAGGGAGGATCACCCCTCCACTTT. Amino acid sequence: CASNPGQGGSPLHF.

The chain uses TRBV4-2 and TRBJ2-7, with D tentatively TRBD2 (5 bases). Looked up from germline, CDR1 is LGHNA and CDR2 is YNFKEQ. This CDR3 spans 14 amino acids. V was shortened by 0 bases and J by 6 bases, with 12 bases between the two germline ends. CDR3 sequence (DNA): TGTGCCAGCAGCCAAGAATTACTAGACATCGAGCAGTACTTC. Residues: CASSQELLDIEQYF.

The CDR3 DNA sequence: TGTGCCAGCAGTTCGCAGGGGGCTCATGGCTACACCTTC. This translates into CASSSQGAHGYTF. This chain joins TRBV28 and TRBJ1-2; TRBD1 agrees at 8 bases. The germline gives CDR1 MDHEN, CDR2 SYDVKM. The CDR3 covers 13 residues. After removal of 4 bases from V and 6 bases from J, the junction contained 4 bases not matched to a gene.

The chain employs TRBV29-1 and TRBJ2-7, with 9 bases fitting TRBD2. Germline values: CDR1 SQVTM, CDR2 ANQGSEA. J lost 6 bases, V lost 7 bases, and 10 bases had no gene match. CDR3 length equals 13 residues. This CDR3 is CSASSSGMSEQYF. The CDR3 DNA sequence: TGCAGCGCCAGTTCTAGCGGGATGAGCGAGCAGTACTTC.

This clone has more than one count but fewer than ten. The rearrangement uses TRBV28 and TRBJ2-6; 10 bases are shared with TRBD1. Germline trimming cut 6 bases from V and 4 bases from J; bases unmatched to any gene: 18. Looked up from germline, CDR1 is MDHEN and CDR2 is SYDVKM. The CDR3 covers 20 residues. CDR3 sequence: CASSPSGVGQGWLGANVLTF. CDR3 nucleotide sequence: TGTGCCAGCAGCCCCTCGGGGGTGGGACAGGGGTGGTTGGGGGCCAACGTCCTGACTTTC.

The CDR3 DNA reads as TGTGCCAGCAGTCGCAGGACATTTTATAGCAATCAGCCCCAGCATTTT. It specifies CASSRRTFYSNQPQHF. The chain uses TRBV28 and TRBJ1-5; tentative D call: TRBD1 (5 bases). This CDR3 is 16 amino acids long. V lost 5 bases and J lost 0, with 14 bases in between. Germline-derived CDR1 and CDR2 are MDHEN and SYDVKM.

V and J are TRBV5-1 and TRBJ1-2; D remains unclear. With 5 bases removed from V and 3 bases from J, the gap between germline ends came to 11 bases. CDR1 is SGHRS, CDR2 YFSETQ, per germline. The CDR3 totals 13 residues. The CDR3, as DNA: TGCGCCAGCAGTGGAGGGTTCGACTATGGCTACACCTTC. It codes for CASSGGFDYGYTF.

The V call is TRBV19, the J call TRBJ1-6; unclear D gene. This CDR3 comprises 15 residues. The V gene's germline CDR1 is LNHDA and CDR2 SQIVND (reference sequence). V was clipped by 8 bases and J by 9 bases, with 20 bases between them. The CDR3 spells CASRRTLTASSPLHF. In DNA form, the CDR3 reads TGTGCCAGTCGTCGGACTTTAACGGCCAGTTCACCCCTCCACTTT.